This is a list of T cell receptor beta chains from one sample in a study of T cell responses to AZD1222 COVID-19 vaccine. Profiled with immunoSEQ multiplex PCR; TCRdb holds only in-frame clones, not every one. The data hold about 86,000 clones, with 89% observed a single time. The starting material was peripheral blood, obtained on day 0 of AZD1222 vaccination. Source of these receptors: an adult in good health. The CDR3 runs from the conserved cysteine through the conserved F or W. Fields, in order: clone size, D gene, V gene, J gene, CDR3 DNA, CDR3 protein. The D gene is left open where the match is weak. A clone size is listed for some rows: how often the clone was seen (once, few, many), or a class if it is expanded.

NA	TRBD1	TRBV18	TRBJ1-1	TGTGCCAGCTCATTCACTACCGGGACAGGGCTTGCTGAAGCTTTCTTT	CASSFTTGTGLAEAFF
NA	TRBD1	TRBV3-1/TRBV3-2	TRBJ1-3	TGCGCCAGCAGCCAGTGGGAGGGGGCAGTTGGAAACACCATATATTTT	CASSQWEGAVGNTIYF
once	NA	TRBV19	TRBJ1-1	TGTGCCAGTAGTATTAAGCGAAACACTGAAGCTTTCTTT	CASSIKRNTEAFF
NA	NA	TRBV12-5	TRBJ2-3	TGTGCTAGTGGCTACAGGGCTAGCACAGATACGCAGTATTTT	CASGYRASTDTQYF
NA	TRBD2	TRBV6-7	TRBJ2-7	TGTGCCAGCAGTTACGGGTCGGGAGGGCCCCACGAGCAGTACTTC	CASSYGSGGPHEQYF
once	NA	TRBV7-9	TRBJ2-7	TGTGCCAGCAGCGGAAGCGGACTTTTCTACGAGCAGTACTTC	CASSGSGLFYEQYF
NA	NA	TRBV18	TRBJ1-3	TGTGCCAGCTCACCTTCGGGGGGGAGCTCTGGAAACACCATATATTTT	CASSPSGGSSGNTIYF
NA	NA	TRBV2	TRBJ2-3	TGTGCCAGCAGCAGGAGAAGCACAGATACGCAGTATTTT	CASSRRSTDTQYF
NA	NA	TRBV2	TRBJ1-6	TGTGCCAGGACCTCCGGAGGAAATTCACCCCTCCACTTT	CARTSGGNSPLHF
NA	NA	TRBV5-4	TRBJ1-3	TGTGCCAGCAGCTTGGCCGGGCAGGGGAACACCATATATTTT	CASSLAGQGNTIYF
NA	NA	TRBV9	TRBJ2-1	TGTGCCAGCAGGAGAGACAATGAGCAGTTCTTC	CASRRDNEQFF
NA	NA	TRBV25-1	TRBJ1-2	TGTGCCAGCAGTGGTTTTTGGGGGAACTATGGCTACACCTTC	CASSGFWGNYGYTF
NA	TRBD1	TRBV29-1	TRBJ1-4	TGCAGCGTTGGGGACAGGGTCATCCCGAGTAAATTTGAAACGCGAAAAAAACTGTTTTTT	CSVGDRVIPSKFETRKKLFF
NA	TRBD1	TRBV5-1	TRBJ1-1	TGCGCCAGCAGTTTAGAGGGGGCGAGAGGGGCTTTCTTT	CASSLEGARGAFF
once	NA	TRBV10-3	TRBJ1-2	TGTGCCATCAGTGAGTCATTGAACTCTAACACCTTC	CAISESLNSNTF
NA	TRBD1	TRBV6-5	TRBJ1-3	TGTGCCAGCAGAACGACAGGGCACTCTGGAAACACCATATATTTT	CASRTTGHSGNTIYF
once	TRBD1	TRBV6-6	TRBJ2-2	TGTGCCAGCAGTCCCCCCACCGGGACAGGAGGAAACACCGGGGAGCTGTTTTTT	CASSPPTGTGGNTGELFF
NA	NA	TRBV18	TRBJ1-5	TGTGCCAGCTCACCGGGGGGACCGGGACAGCCCCAGCATTTT	CASSPGGPGQPQHF
few	TRBD2	TRBV6-1	TRBJ2-1	TGTGCCAGCAGTGGCCTCGGAAGGGAGGGCCAAGGAGAGCGGTTCTTC	CASSGLGREGQGERFF
NA	NA	TRBV28	TRBJ2-1	TGTGCCAGCTCAGGATCGAGCTCCTACAATGAGCAGTTCTTC	CASSGSSSYNEQFF
NA	TRBD1	TRBV18	TRBJ1-1	TGTGCCAGCTCACCACCGGCAGGGGGAATCCTGAGCACTGAAGCTTTCTTT	CASSPPAGGILSTEAFF
NA	TRBD1	TRBV19	TRBJ1-1	TGTGCCAGTAGTTACGATCCCTTACAGGGGGCGCAGATCCGGAACACTGAAGCTTTCTTT	CASSYDPLQGAQIRNTEAFF
NA	TRBD1	TRBV10-3	TRBJ1-4	TGTGCCATCAGAAAGGGGGCCGCGGCTAATGAAAAACTGTTTTTT	CAIRKGAAANEKLFF
once	TRBD2	TRBV9	TRBJ2-1	TGTGCCAGCAGCATTAGCGGGGTTTACAATGAGCAGTTCTTC	CASSISGVYNEQFF
NA	NA	TRBV7-2	TRBJ2-7	TGTGCCAGCAGCCTGGACAGAGCCTACGAGCAGTACTTC	CASSLDRAYEQYF